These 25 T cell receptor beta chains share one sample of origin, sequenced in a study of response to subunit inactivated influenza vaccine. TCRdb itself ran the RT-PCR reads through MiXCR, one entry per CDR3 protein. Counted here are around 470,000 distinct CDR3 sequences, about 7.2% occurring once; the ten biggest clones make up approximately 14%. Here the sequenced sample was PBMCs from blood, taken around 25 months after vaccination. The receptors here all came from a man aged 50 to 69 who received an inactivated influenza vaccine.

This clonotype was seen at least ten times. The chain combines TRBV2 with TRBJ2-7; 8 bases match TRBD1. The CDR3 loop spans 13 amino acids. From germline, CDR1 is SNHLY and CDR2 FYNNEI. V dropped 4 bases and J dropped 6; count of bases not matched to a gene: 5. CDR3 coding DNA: TGTGCCAGCAGTGTCCGAGGACAGGGCGAGCAGTACTTC. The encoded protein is CASSVRGQGEQYF.

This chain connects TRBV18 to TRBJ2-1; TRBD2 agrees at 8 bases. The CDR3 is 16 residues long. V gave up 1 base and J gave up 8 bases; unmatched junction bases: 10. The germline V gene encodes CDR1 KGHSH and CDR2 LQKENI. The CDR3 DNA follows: TGTGCCAGCTCACCACTAGTAGCGGGACCGTATGATGAGCAGTTCTTC. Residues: CASSPLVAGPYDEQFF.

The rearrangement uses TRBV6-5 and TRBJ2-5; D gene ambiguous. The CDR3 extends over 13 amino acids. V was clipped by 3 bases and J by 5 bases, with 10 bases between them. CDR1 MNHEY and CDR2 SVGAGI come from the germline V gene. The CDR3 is CASSYYQQETQYF. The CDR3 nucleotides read TGTGCCAGCAGTTATTACCAACAGGAGACCCAGTACTTC.

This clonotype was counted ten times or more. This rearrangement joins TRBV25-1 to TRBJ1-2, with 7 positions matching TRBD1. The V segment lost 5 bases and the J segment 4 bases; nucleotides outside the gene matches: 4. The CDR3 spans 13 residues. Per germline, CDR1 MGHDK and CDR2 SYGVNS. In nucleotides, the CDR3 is TGTGCCAGCAGTAGGGACAGATTCTATGGCTACACCTTC. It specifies CASSRDRFYGYTF.

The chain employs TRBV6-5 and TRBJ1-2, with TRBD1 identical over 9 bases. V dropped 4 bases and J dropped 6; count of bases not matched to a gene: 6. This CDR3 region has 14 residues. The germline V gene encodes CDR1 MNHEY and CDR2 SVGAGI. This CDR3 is CASSFTGQGHGYTF. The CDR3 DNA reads TGTGCCAGCAGTTTCACGGGACAGGGTCATGGCTACACCTTC.

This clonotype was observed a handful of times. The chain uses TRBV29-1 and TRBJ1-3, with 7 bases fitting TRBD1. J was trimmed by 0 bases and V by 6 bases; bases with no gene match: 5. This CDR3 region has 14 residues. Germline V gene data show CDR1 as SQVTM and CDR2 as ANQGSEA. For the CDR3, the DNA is TGCAGCGTCCAGGGACAGCTCTCTGGAAACACCATATATTTT. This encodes CSVQGQLSGNTIYF.

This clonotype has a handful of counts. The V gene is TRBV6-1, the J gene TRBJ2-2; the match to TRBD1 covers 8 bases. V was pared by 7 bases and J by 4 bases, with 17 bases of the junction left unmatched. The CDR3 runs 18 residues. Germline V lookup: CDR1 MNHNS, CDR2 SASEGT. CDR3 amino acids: CASIQIRGGQGTTGELFF. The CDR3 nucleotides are TGTGCCAGCATTCAAATCCGAGGTGGACAGGGAACCACCGGGGAGCTGTTTTTT.

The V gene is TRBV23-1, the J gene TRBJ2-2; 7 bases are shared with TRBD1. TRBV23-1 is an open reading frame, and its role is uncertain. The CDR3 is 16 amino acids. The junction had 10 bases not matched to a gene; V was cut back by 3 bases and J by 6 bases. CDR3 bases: TGCGCCAGCAGTCAGAGACAGGGAAGGTGCGCCGGGGAGCTGTTTTTT. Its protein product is CASSQRQGRCAGELFF.

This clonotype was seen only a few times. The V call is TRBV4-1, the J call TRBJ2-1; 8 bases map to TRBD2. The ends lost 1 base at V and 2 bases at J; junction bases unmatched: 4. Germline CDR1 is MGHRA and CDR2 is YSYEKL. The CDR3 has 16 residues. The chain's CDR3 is CASSQVGRGAYNEQFF. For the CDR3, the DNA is TGCGCCAGCAGCCAAGTGGGGCGGGGGGCCTACAATGAGCAGTTCTTC.

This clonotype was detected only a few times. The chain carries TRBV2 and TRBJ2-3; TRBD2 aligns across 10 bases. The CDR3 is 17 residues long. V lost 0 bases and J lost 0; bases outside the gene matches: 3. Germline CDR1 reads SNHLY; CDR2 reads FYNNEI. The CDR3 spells CASSEAELAGSTDTQYF. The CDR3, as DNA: TGTGCCAGCAGTGAAGCGGAACTAGCGGGGAGCACAGATACGCAGTATTTT.

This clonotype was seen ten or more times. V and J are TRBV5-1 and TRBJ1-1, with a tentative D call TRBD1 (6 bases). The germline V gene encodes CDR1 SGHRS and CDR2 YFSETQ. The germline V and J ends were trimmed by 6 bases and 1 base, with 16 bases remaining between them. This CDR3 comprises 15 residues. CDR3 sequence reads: CASTPGGAGNTEAFF. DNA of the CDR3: TGCGCCAGCACCCCGGGGGGGGCCGGGAACACTGAAGCTTTCTTT.

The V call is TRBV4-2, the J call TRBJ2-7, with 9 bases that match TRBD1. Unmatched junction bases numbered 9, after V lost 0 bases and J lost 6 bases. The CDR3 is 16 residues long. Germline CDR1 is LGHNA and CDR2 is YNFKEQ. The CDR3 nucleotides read TGTGCCAGCAGCCAAGATCTGGACAGGGGAGAATCCGAGCAGTACTTC. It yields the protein CASSQDLDRGESEQYF.

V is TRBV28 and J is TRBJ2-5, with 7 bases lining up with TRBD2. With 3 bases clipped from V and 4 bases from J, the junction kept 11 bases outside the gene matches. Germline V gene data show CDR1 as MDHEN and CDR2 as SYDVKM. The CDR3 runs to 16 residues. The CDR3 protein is CASSLFPAGLAETQYF. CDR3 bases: TGTGCCAGCAGTTTGTTTCCAGCGGGATTGGCAGAGACCCAGTACTTC. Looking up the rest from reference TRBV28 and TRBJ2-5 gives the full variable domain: DVKVTQSSRYLVKRTGEKVFLECVQDMDHENMFWYRQDPGLGLRLIYFSYDVKMKEKGDIPEGYSVSREKKERFSLILESASTNQTSMYLCASSLFPAGLAETQYFGPGTRLLVL.

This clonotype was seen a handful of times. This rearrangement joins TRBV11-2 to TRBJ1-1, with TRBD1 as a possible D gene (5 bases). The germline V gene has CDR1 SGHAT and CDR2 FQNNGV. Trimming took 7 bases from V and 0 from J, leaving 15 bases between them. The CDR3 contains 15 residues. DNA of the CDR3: TGTGCCAGCAACCTAGGTGGGGCCATGAACACTGAAGCTTTCTTT. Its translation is CASNLGGAMNTEAFF. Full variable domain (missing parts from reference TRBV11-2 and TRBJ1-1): EAGVAQSPRYKIIEKRQSVAFWCNPISGHATLYWYQQILGQGPKLLIQFQNNGVVDDSQLPKDRFSAERLKGVDSTLKIQPAKLEDSAVYLCASNLGGAMNTEAFFGQGTRLTVV.

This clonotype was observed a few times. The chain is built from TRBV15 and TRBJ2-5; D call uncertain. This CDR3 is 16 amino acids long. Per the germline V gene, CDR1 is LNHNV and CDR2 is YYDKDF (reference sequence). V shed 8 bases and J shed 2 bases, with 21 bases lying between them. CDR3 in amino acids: CATSQRLGQIQETQYF. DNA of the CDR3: TGTGCCACCTCCCAAAGGCTCGGTCAGATACAAGAGACCCAGTACTTC.

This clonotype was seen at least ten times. The CDR3 nucleotides are TGTGCCAGCAGTGCTGGAGGCGAAGATACGCAGTATTTT. Translating it yields CASSAGGEDTQYF. The chain couples TRBV12-3 or TRBV12-4 to TRBJ2-3, with D perhaps TRBD2 (5 bases). V lost 5 bases to trimming and J lost 5 bases, with 11 bases between them. This CDR3 region has 13 residues.

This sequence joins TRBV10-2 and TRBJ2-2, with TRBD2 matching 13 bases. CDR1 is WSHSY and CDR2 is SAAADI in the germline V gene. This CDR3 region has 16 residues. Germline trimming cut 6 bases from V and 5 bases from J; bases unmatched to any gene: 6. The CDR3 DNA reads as TGCGCCAGCAGGACTGGACTAGCGGGAGAGACCGGGGAGCTGTTTTTT. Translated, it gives CASRTGLAGETGELFF.

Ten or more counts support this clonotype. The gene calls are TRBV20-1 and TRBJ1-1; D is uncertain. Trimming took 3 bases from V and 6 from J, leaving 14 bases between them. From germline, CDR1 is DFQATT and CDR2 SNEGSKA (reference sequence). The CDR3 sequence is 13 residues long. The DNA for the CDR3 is TGCAGTGCTAGGCGGACTGATGAGTCTGAAGCTTTCTTT. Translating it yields CSARRTDESEAFF.

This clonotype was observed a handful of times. CDR3 sequence (DNA): TGTGCCAGCAGTTACACCGAGGGAAGCACTGAAGCTTTCTTT. Its translation: CASSYTEGSTEAFF. V gene TRBV6-5 combines with J gene TRBJ1-1; D unclear. V was trimmed by 2 bases and J by 4 bases, leaving 11 bases between them. In germline, CDR1 is MNHEY, CDR2 SVGAGI. The CDR3 covers 14 residues.

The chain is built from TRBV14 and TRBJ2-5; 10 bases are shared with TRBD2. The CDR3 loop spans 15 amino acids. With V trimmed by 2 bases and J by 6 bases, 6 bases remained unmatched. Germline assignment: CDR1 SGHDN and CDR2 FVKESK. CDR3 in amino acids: CASSQLLAGAKTQYF. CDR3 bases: TGTGCCAGCAGCCAACTGCTAGCGGGGGCTAAGACCCAGTACTTC.

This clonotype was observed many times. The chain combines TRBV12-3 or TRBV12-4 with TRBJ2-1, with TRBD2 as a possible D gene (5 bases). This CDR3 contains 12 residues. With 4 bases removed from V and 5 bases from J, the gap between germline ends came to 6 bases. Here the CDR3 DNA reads TGTGCCAGCAGTTACGGGAACAATGAGCAGTTCTTC. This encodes CASSYGNNEQFF.

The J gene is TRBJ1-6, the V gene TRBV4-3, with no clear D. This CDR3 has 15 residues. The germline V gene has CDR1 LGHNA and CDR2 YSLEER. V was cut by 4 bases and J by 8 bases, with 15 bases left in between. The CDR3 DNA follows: TGCGCCAGCAGCCCGTACGGGTTTGGTTATTCACCCCTCCACTTT. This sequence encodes CASSPYGFGYSPLHF.

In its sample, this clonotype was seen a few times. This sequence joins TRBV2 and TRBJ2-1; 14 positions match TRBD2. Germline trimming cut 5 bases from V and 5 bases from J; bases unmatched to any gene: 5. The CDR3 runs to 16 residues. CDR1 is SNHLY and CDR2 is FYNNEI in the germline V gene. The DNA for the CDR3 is TGTGCCAGCAGTAAAGGGACTAGCGGGAGTAACAATGAGCAGTTCTTC. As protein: CASSKGTSGSNNEQFF.

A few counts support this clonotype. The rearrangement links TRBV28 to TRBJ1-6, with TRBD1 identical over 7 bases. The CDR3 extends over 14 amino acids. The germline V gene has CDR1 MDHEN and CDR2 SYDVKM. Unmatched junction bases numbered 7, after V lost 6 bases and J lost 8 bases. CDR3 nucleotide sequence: TGTGCCAGCAGCTCGACAGGGTTAGATTCACCCCTCCACTTT. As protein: CASSSTGLDSPLHF.

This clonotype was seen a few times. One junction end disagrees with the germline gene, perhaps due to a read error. This chain's CDR3 is CASSSGLAGDTYEQYF. Here the CDR3 DNA reads TGTGCCAGCAGCTCGGGACTAGCGGGGGATACCTACGAGCAGTACTTC. The V gene is TRBV5-3, the J gene TRBJ2-7; 14 bases align to TRBD2. TRBV5-3 is treated as an ORF (open reading frame) with a function not yet certain. The CDR3 spans 16 residues.